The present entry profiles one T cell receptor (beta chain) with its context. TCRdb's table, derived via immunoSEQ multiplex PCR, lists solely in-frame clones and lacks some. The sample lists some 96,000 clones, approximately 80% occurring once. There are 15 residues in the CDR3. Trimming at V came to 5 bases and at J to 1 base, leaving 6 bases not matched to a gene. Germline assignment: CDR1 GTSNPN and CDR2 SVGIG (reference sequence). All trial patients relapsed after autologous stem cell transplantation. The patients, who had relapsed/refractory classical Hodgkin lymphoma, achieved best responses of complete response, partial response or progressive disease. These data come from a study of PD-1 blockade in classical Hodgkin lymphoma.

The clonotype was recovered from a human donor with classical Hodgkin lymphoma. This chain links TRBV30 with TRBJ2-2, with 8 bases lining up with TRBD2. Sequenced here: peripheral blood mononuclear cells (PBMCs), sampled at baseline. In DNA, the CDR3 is TGTGCCTGGGCGCCGGGACTAGGGAACACCGGGGAGCTGTTTTTT. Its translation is CAWAPGLGNTGELFF.